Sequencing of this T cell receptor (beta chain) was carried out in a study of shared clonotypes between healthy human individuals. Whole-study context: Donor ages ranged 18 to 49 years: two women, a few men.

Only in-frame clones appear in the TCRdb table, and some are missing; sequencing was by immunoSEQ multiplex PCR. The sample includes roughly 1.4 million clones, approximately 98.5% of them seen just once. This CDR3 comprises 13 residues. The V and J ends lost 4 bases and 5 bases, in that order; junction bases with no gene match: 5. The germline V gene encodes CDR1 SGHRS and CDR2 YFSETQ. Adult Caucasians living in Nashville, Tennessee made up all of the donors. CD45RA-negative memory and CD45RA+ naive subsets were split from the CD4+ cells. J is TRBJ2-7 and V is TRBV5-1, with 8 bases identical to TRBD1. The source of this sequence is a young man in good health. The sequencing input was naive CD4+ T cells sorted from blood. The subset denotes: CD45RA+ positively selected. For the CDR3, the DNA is TGCGCCAGCAGCGGACAGGGTGGGGACGAGCAGTACTTC. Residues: CASSGQGGDEQYF.